A single sample is the source of the 6 T cell receptor beta chains below, sequenced in a study of beta chain features in type 1 diabetes (dated 2018 in TCRdb). The library came from the immunoSEQ multiplex PCR assay. The entire isolated RNA was reverse transcribed using the High Capacity cDNA Reverse Transcription Kit, and thus expressed TCRB transcripts were sequenced. In its TCRdb copy, this immuneACCESS table keeps in-frame sequences only and misses some clones. Where compared with another copy, unresolved V genes explain less than half of these, and the others have no known cause. The sample yields roughly 170,000 clones; about 13% were counted once. 0.62% of the sample belongs to the ten largest clones. The material sequenced was central memory CD4+ T cells from blood. The receptors shown here come from a woman under 30 in good health.

This chain joins TRBV11-2 and TRBJ2-5; TRBD2 agrees at 14 bases. There are 16 residues in the CDR3. With V trimmed by 5 bases and J by 2 bases, 4 bases remained unmatched. Per germline, CDR1 SGHAT and CDR2 FQNNGV. CDR3 in DNA: TGTGCCAGCAGCCTTCGGACTAGCGGGGGGCAAGAGACCCAGTACTTC. Residues: CASSLRTSGGQETQYF.

The rearrangement joins TRBV12-2 to TRBJ2-7; the D call in the table, TRBD2, was not verified against the DNA. TRBV12-2 is shown as a pseudogene. This CDR3 has 13 amino acids. CDR3 in amino acids: CASRSSGGRRQYF. DNA for the CDR3: TGTGCAAGTCGCTCCTCGGGGGGGCGTAGGCAGTACTTC.

This clone occurred a few times. The chain recombines TRBV23-1 with TRBJ2-3, with 7 bases aligning to TRBD2. TRBV23-1 is treated as an ORF (open reading frame) with a function not yet certain. V dropped 7 bases and J dropped 1; count of bases not matched to a gene: 17. CDR3 size: 18 residues. The CDR3 DNA sequence: TGCGCCAGCAAAGGCGGGAGAACGATGTTGATCCGCACAGATACGCAGTATTTT. This sequence encodes CASKGGRTMLIRTDTQYF.

This clone appeared once. The chain recombines TRBV28 with TRBJ1-1, with D unclear. Trimming removed 9 bases from V and 1 base from J, with 6 bases in between. The CDR3 is 11 amino acids. Germline values: CDR1 MDHEN, CDR2 SYDVKM. In nucleotides, the CDR3 is TGTGCCAGTAGACAGAACACTGAAGCTTTCTTT. It specifies CASRQNTEAFF.

In DNA, the CDR3 is TGTGCCAGCAGTTCGGCGGCTAGCGGGAGGTACGAGCAGTACTTC. This codes for CASSSAASGRYEQYF. V is TRBV28 and J is TRBJ2-7, with 11 bases aligning to TRBD2. This CDR3 contains 15 residues. V lost 4 bases and J lost 4; bases outside the gene matches: 6. Per the germline V gene, CDR1 is MDHEN and CDR2 is SYDVKM. Combining the CDR3 with reference TRBV28 and TRBJ2-7 gives the whole variable domain DVKVTQSSRYLVKRTGEKVFLECVQDMDHENMFWYRQDPGLGLRLIYFSYDVKMKEKGDIPEGYSVSREKKERFSLILESASTNQTSMYLCASSSAASGRYEQYFGPGTRLTVT.

This chain connects TRBV30 to TRBJ1-2, with D perhaps TRBD1 (5 bases). Trimming stripped 3 bases from V and 7 bases from J, with 15 bases between. The CDR3 sequence is 13 residues long. The germline V gene encodes CDR1 GTSNPN and CDR2 SVGIG (reference sequence). CDR3 loop: CAWSDRGPGGYTF. The CDR3 nucleotides are TGTGCCTGGAGCGATAGGGGTCCGGGTGGCTACACCTTC.